The clone carrying this TCR beta chain was counted ten times or more. RNA served as the template for amplifying TCR beta CDR3 regions. HTBI primers primed a first-round RT-PCR, and a second-round multiplex PCR followed. A single record per CDR3 protein comes from TCRdb applying MiXCR to the multiplex PCR reads. This repertoire shows over a million distinct CDR3 sequences, about 38% found once; its top ten account for 11%. The data were obtained in a study of Graves' ophthalmopathy and Graves' hyperthyroidism. The CDR3 runs 14 residues. V was cut by 6 bases and J by 4 bases, with 15 bases left in between. CDR1 MNHEY and CDR2 SVGAGI come from the germline V gene.

The gene calls are TRBV6-5 and TRBJ1-2, with no clear D. This receptor was taken from an adult man with Graves' hyperthyroidism. Specimen: peripheral blood or thyroid tissue (not recorded which). The DNA for the CDR3 is TGTGCCAGCAGCCAAGCCTTGACGGGCTATGGCTACACCTTC. Translation gives CASSQALTGYGYTF.